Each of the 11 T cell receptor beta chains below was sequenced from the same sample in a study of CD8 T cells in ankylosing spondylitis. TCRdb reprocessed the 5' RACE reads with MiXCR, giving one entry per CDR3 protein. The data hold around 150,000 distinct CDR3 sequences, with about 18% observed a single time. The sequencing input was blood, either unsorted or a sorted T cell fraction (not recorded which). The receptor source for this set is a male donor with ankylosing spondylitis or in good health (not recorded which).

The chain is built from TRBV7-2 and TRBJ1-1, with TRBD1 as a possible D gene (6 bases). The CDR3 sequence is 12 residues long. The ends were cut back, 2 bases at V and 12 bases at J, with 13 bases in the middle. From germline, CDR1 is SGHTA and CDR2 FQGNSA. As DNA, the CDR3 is TGTGCCAGCAGCTTATATCGGACAGAGCCTTTCTTT. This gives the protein CASSLYRTEPFF.

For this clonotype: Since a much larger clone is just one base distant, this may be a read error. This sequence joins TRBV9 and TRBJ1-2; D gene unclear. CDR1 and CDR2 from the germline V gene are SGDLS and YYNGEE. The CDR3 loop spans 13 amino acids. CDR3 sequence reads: CASSARDIYVYTF. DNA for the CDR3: TGTGCCAGCAGCGCCCGCGACATCTATGTCTACACCTTC.

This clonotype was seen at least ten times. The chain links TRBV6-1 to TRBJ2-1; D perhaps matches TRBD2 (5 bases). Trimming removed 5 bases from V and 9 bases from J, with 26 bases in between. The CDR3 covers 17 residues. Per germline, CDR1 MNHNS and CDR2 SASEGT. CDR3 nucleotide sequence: TGTGCCAGCAGTCGCACTAGAGAGGAAGGGTTGTGGGGTGAGCAGTTCTTC. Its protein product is CASSRTREEGLWGEQFF.

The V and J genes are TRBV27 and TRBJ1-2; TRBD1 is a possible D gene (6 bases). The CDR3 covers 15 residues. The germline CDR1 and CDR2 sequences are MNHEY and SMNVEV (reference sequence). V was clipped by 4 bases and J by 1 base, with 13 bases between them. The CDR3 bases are TGTGCCAGCAGTTCCACCGGGACACTTAACTATGGCTACACCTTC. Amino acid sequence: CASSSTGTLNYGYTF.

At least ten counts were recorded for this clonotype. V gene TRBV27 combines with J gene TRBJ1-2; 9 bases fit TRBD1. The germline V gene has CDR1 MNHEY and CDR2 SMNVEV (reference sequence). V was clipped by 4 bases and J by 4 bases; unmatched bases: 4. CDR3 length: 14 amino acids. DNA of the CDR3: TGTGCCAGCAGTTCTACAGGGGGCGGCTATGGCTACACCTTC. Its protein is CASSSTGGGYGYTF.

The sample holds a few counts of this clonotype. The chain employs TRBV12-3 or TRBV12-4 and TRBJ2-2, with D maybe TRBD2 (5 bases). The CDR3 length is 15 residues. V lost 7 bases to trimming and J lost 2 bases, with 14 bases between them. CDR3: CASTPLPGNTGELFF. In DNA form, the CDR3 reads TGTGCCAGCACCCCTCTTCCGGGAAACACCGGGGAGCTGTTTTTT.

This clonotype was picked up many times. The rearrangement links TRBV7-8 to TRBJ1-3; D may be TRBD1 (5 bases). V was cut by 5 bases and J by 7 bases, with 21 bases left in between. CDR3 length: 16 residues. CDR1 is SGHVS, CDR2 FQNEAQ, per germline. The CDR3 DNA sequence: TGTGCCAGCAGCACCGGGACGGTCAATGGGATGAACACCATATATTTT. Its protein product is CASSTGTVNGMNTIYF.

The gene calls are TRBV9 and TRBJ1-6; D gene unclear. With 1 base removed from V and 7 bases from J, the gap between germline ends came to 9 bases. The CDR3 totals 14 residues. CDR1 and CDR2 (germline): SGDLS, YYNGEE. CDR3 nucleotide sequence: TGTGCCAGCAGCGTAACAAGACTAAATTCACCCCTCCACTTT. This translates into CASSVTRLNSPLHF. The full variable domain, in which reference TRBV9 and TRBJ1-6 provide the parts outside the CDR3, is DSGVTQTPKHLITATGQRVTLRCSPRSGDLSVYWYQQSLDQGLQFLIQYYNGEERAKGNILERFSAQQFPDLHSELNLSSLELGDSALYFCASSVTRLNSPLHFGNGTRLTVT.

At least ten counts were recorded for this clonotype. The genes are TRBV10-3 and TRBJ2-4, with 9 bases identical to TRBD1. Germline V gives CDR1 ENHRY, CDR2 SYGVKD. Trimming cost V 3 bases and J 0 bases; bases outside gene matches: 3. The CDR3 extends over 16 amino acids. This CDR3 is CAISDRDRAAKNIQYF. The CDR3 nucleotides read TGTGCCATCAGTGACCGGGACAGGGCAGCCAAAAACATTCAGTACTTC.

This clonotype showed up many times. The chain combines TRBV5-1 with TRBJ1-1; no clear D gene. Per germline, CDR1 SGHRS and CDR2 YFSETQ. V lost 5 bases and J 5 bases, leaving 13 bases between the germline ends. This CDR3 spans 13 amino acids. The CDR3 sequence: CASSEEAGTEAFF. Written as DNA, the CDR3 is TGCGCCAGCAGTGAGGAAGCGGGAACTGAAGCTTTCTTT. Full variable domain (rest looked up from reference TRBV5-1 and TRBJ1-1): KAGVTQTPRYLIKTRGQQVTLSCSPISGHRSVSWYQQTPGQGLQFLFEYFSETQRNKGNFPGRFSGRQFSNSRSEMNVSTLELGDSALYLCASSEEAGTEAFFGQGTRLTVV.

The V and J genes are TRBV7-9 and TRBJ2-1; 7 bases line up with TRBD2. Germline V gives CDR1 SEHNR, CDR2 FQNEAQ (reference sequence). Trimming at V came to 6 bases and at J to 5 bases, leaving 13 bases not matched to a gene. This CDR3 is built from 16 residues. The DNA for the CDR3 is TGTGCCAGCAGAACCAGCGGGGTAGATCTAGACAATGAGCAGTTCTTC. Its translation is CASRTSGVDLDNEQFF.